This TCR beta chain was captured in a study of cytomegalovirus exposure and HLA in healthy donors. Across the whole study: Early released data had tens of millions of unique TCRs, all coming from HLA-typed donors.

PCR employed 60 Vbeta and 13 Jbeta primers. TCRdb's table, derived via immunoSEQ multiplex PCR, lists solely in-frame clones and lacks some. This repertoire shows 60,000 to 75,000 clones, 85% to 90% found once; its top ten account for approximately 12%. Each of the donors was a healthy bone marrow donor. Study results and caveats: Clonal expansion was found to be greater in HLA-associated TCR beta chains than in equally common others in a later analysis. Overall, about 160 TCR beta chains were annotated as cytomegalovirus-associated.

Comments on this clone: What it binds is not known.

Sample: PBMCs. The sequence came from a female donor in good health and CMV-seronegative.

CDR3 nucleotide sequence: TGTGCCAGCAGTTACGGGGACAGGGACACTGAAGCTTTCTTT. As protein: CASSYGDRDTEAFF. V and J are TRBV27 and TRBJ1-1, with 9 bases lining up with TRBD1. Germline trimming cut 4 bases from V and 3 bases from J; bases unmatched to any gene: 3. Germline V gene data show CDR1 as MNHEY and CDR2 as SMNVEV (reference sequence). The CDR3 is made up of 14 amino acids.